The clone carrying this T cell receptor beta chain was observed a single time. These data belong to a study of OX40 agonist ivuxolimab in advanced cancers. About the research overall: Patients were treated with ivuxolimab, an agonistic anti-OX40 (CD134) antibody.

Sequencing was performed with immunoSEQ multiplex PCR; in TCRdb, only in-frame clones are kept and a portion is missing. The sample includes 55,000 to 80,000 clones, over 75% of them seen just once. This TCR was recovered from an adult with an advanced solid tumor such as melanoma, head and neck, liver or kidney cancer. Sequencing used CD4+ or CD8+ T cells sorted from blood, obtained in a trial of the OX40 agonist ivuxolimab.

The CDR3 nucleotides are TGTGCTAGTGGAAAGGACAGGGGGCTTCACACTAACTATGGCTACACCTTC. This sequence encodes CASGKDRGLHTNYGYTF. The chain uses TRBV12-5 and TRBJ1-2, with 11 bases identical to TRBD1. The ends lost 6 bases at V and 0 bases at J; junction bases unmatched: 9. CDR3 size: 17 residues. The germline gives CDR1 LGHNT, CDR2 FRNRAP.